A selection of T cell receptor beta chains follows, all from one sample in a study of CD8 T cells in Susac syndrome. TCRdb re-called the immunoSEQ multiplex PCR reads with MiXCR, one entry per CDR3 protein. The sample contains hundreds of thousands of distinct CDR3 sequences, about 88% of which appear only once. The sample comprised CD8+ T cells from PBMCs. Receptors originate from a human donor with multiple sclerosis. The CDR3 runs from the conserved cysteine through the conserved F or W. Expanded clones get a size class; other rows say once, few or many, or leave the size out.

14,-,TRBV10-3,CAINRDDSTDTQYF
13,-,TRBV19,CASSISPTNEQFF
13,-,TRBV5-1,CASSYGLGYEQYF
15,-,TRBV20-1,CSARDYATGQETQYF
15,-,TRBV27,CASSLLRGPAGELFF
16,-,TRBV4-3,CASSQEAGAIWEKLFF
12,-,TRBV29-1,CSVEDNGYEQYF
14,-,TRBV6-5,CASRSRGSYNEQFF
17,once,TRBV9,CASSVEVAGVSGNTIYF
16,-,TRBV20-1,CSARDGAGTQYNEQFF
13,-,TRBV15,CATSHGIYQPQHF
15,-,TRBV6-5,CASSPSGGPFHEQFF
13,-,TRBV2,CASIGQDPYGYTF
15,-,TRBV25-1,CASSEGNLPGNTIYF
13,-,TRBV7-9,CASSLTSTDEQFF
17,-,TRBV2,CASSEKGDSSGANVLTF
14,few,TRBV5-4,CASSVGQGSTEAFF
15,-,TRBV29-1,CSVSGLAGVGSEQFF
16,once,TRBV20-1,CSAREQGDLVDYGYTF
15,-,TRBV25-1,CASSGTLSGAQPQHF
16,-,TRBV30,CAWSVWAGNSNQPQHF
14,once,TRBV28,CASSSRIRPDTQYF